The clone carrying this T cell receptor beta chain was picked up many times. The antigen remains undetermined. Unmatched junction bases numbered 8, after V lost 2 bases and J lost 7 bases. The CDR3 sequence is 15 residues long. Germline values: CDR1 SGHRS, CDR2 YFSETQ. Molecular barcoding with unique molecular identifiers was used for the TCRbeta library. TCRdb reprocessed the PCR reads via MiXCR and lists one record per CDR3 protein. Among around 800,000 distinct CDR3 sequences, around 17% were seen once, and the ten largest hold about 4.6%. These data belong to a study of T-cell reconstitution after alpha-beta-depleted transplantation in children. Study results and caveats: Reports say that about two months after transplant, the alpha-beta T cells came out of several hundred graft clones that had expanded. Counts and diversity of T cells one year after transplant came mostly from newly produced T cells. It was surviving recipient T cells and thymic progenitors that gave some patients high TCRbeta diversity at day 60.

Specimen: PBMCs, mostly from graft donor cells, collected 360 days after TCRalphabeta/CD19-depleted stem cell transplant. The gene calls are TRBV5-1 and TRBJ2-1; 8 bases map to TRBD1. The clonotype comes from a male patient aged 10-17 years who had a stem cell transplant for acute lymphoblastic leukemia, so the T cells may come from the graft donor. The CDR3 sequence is CASSFETGVWNEQFF. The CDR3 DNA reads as TGCGCCAGCAGCTTTGAGACAGGGGTATGGAATGAGCAGTTCTTC.